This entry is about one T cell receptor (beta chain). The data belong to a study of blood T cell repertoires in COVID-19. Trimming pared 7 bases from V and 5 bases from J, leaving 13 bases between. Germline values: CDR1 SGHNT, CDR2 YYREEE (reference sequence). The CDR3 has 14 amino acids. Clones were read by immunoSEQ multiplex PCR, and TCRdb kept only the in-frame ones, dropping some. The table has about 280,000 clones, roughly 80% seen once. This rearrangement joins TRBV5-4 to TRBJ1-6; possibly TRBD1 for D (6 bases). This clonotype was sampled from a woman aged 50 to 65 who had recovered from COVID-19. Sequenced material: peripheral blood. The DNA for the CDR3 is TGTGCCAGCGCTATAGACAGGCATAATTCACCCCTCCACTTT. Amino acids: CASAIDRHNSPLHF.